The next 6 T cell receptor beta chains were all read from a single sample in a study of blood T cell repertoires in COVID-19. Here immunoSEQ multiplex PCR was the method, and the copy in TCRdb shows in-frame clones only, minus some. Of 250,000 or so clones listed, roughly 84% were seen once; the top ten hold less than 2%. The sample comprised peripheral blood. All receptors come from a woman in her thirties or forties who had recovered from COVID-19.

The chain carries TRBV11-3 and TRBJ1-4; unclear D gene. Trimming took off 11 bases at V and 5 bases at J, with 15 bases between the two ends. Germline V gives CDR1 SGHNT, CDR2 YENEEA. This CDR3 contains 13 residues. The CDR3 is CAVERPTNEKLFF. Here the CDR3 DNA reads TGTGCCGTGGAGCGGCCGACAAATGAAAAACTGTTTTTT.

The V gene is TRBV19, the J gene TRBJ2-6; 10 bases line up with TRBD1. Germline CDR1 reads LNHDA; CDR2 reads SQIVND (reference sequence). V was clipped by 8 bases and J by 1 base; unmatched bases: 23. The CDR3 consists of 22 residues. CDR3 sequence (DNA): TGTGCCAGTCTTGGGAACAGAAAAATCCGGGGACAGGGGCAATCTGGGGCCAACGTCCTGACTTTC. Translating it yields CASLGNRKIRGQGQSGANVLTF.

This chain connects TRBV5-1 to TRBJ1-2, with a weak D call TRBD1 (5 bases). Germline V lookup: CDR1 SGHRS, CDR2 YFSETQ. Trimming shortened V by 3 bases and J by 3 bases, and 12 bases separated the two germline ends. CDR3 length equals 14 residues. CDR3 bases: TGCGCCAGCAGCTCCCCGACCAGGGACTATGGCTACACCTTC. Encoded protein: CASSSPTRDYGYTF.

The chain uses TRBV11-2 and TRBJ1-1, with 10 bases identical to TRBD1. Unmatched junction bases numbered 2, after V lost 3 bases and J lost 1 base. Germline V CDR1 and CDR2: SGHAT, FQNNGV. The CDR3 has 15 residues. The DNA for the CDR3 is TGTGCCAGCAGCTTTAGGACAGGGGGGAACACTGAAGCTTTCTTT. This codes for CASSFRTGGNTEAFF.

The chain recombines TRBV28 with TRBJ1-2; 8 bases line up with TRBD1. Per germline, CDR1 MDHEN and CDR2 SYDVKM. J lost 7 bases, V lost 5 bases, and 6 bases had no gene match. There are 13 residues in the CDR3. CDR3 sequence reads: CASSGQGFVGYTF. In DNA form, the CDR3 reads TGTGCCAGCAGTGGACAGGGATTTGTTGGCTACACCTTC.

The chain couples TRBV6-5 to TRBJ1-1; a possible D gene is TRBD1 (5 bases). The CDR3 has 15 residues. V lost 2 bases, J lost 5 bases, and 15 bases lay in between. The V gene's germline CDR1 is MNHEY and CDR2 SVGAGI. In DNA, the CDR3 is TGTGCCAGCAGTTACACCGCAGGGTTTGGTACTGAAGCTTTCTTT. Translating it yields CASSYTAGFGTEAFF.